One TCR beta chain is described in this entry. What it binds is unknown. This record comes from a study of cytomegalovirus exposure and HLA in healthy donors. With 60 Vbeta and 13 Jbeta primers, the PCR was carried out. Measured with immunoSEQ multiplex PCR; TCRdb has only the in-frame clones, and not every one. Of tens of thousands of clones in the sample, just under 80% were seen once. The V gene lost 4 bases and the J gene lost 0 bases, with 8 bases spanning the gap. Germline CDR1 and CDR2: SGHDT and YYEEEE. The CDR3 has 13 residues. Study findings and constraints: Being indistinguishable, some V segments were excluded, TRBV6-2 and TRBV6-3 among them. No immune exposure information besides CMV serostatus was available. As a later analysis showed, a missense DCLRE1C variant was linked to trimming of TCR beta V- and J-genes.

Sequenced sample: PBMCs. The TCR was taken from a male donor in good health and CMV-seropositive. The chain couples TRBV5-6 to TRBJ2-7; D may be TRBD1 (6 bases). CDR3: CASSRTASYEQYF. The DNA of the CDR3 is TGTGCCAGCAGCCGGACAGCCTCCTACGAGCAGTACTTC.